The rows below give T cell receptor beta chains drawn from one sample of a study of shared clonotypes between healthy human individuals. Profiling relied on immunoSEQ multiplex PCR, and the TCRdb table lists in-frame clones only, not all of them. The table lists some 1.4 million clones, roughly 96% of them singletons, with over 1% in the top ten. Sequencing was done on a sample of naive CD4+ T cells sorted from blood. Receptors were obtained from a man aged 30-40 years in good health. CDR3s include the opening cysteine and the closing phenylalanine or tryptophan. Each record gives: CDR3 protein, J gene, V gene.

CDR3: CASSPRDRVSYNEQFF; J: TRBJ2-1; V: TRBV18
CDR3: CASSLPQTNTGELFF; J: TRBJ2-2; V: TRBV5-4
CDR3: CATKVGGAEKLFF; J: TRBJ1-4; V: TRBV5-4
CDR3: CASSFLSLEANTEAFF; J: TRBJ1-1; V: TRBV5-5
CDR3: CASSLAGGRRAKNIQYF; J: TRBJ2-4; V: TRBV5-1
CDR3: CAISERGEFWNEQFF; J: TRBJ2-1; V: TRBV10-3
CDR3: CASSLGGQGYEQFF; J: TRBJ2-1; V: TRBV7-2
CDR3: CASRRRQGVYEQYF; J: TRBJ2-7; V: TRBV6-5
CDR3: CASSLGFGSTDTQYF; J: TRBJ2-3; V: TRBV5-1
CDR3: CASSHRDYSDEQFF; J: TRBJ2-1; V: TRBV4-3
CDR3: CASSFGGQGATGELFF; J: TRBJ2-2; V: TRBV11-2
CDR3: CASQNRGAGELFF; J: TRBJ2-2; V: TRBV27
CDR3: CASSYSRAATYEQYF; J: TRBJ2-7; V: TRBV6-5
CDR3: CASSFTGEAEAFF; J: TRBJ1-1; V: TRBV10-1
CDR3: CASKTLGSEKLFF; J: TRBJ1-4; V: TRBV7-9
CDR3: CASSQRMTGPYNEQFF; J: TRBJ2-1; V: TRBV4-3
CDR3: CASSQDWRIGNLKNYGYTF; J: TRBJ1-2; V: TRBV14
CDR3: CASSAIKMSGRWANVLTF; J: TRBJ2-6; V: TRBV27